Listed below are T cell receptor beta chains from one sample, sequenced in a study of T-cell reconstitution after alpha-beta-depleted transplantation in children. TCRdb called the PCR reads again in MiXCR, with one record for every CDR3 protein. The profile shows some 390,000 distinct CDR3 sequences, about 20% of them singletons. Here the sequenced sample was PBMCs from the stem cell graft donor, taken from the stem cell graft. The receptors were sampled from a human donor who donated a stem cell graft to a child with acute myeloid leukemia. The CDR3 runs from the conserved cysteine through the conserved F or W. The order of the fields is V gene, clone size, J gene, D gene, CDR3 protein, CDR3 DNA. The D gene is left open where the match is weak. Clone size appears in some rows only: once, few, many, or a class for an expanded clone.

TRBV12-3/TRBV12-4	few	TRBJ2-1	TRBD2	CASSLFSTASGRARFF	TGTGCCAGCAGTTTATTTTCCACTGCTAGCGGGAGGGCACGGTTCTTC
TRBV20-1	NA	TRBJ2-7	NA	CSARDQQGSFSYEQYF	TGCAGTGCTAGAGATCAGCAGGGAAGTTTCTCCTACGAGCAGTACTTC
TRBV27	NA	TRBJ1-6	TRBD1	CASSPTFTGANSPLHF	TGTGCCAGCAGTCCAACGTTCACAGGGGCAAATTCACCCCTCCACTTT
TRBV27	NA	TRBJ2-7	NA	CASSTMRDWAYEQYF	TGTGCCAGCAGTACAATGAGGGATTGGGCCTACGAGCAGTACTTC
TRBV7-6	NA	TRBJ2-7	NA	CASSPRLEAYEQYF	TGTGCCAGCAGCCCCAGACTAGAGGCCTACGAGCAGTACTTC
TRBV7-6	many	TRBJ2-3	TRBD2	CASSRGTSGSRRIDTQYF	TGTGCCAGCAGTCGCGGGACTAGCGGGAGTAGGAGAATAGATACGCAGTATTTT
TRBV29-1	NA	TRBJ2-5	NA	CSVDKQQETQYF	TGCAGCGTTGATAAACAGCAAGAGACCCAGTACTTC
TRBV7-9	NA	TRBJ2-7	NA	CASSLQGSSYEQYF	TGTGCCAGCAGCTTACAGGGGAGTAGCTACGAGCAGTACTTC
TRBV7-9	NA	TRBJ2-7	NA	CASSYIQGIRDEQYF	TGTGCCAGCAGCTACATACAGGGTATAAGGGACGAGCAGTACTTC
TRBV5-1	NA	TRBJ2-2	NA	CACSLANGVPNGELFF	TGCGCCTGCAGCTTGGCCAACGGAGTTCCGAACGGGGAGCTGTTTTTT
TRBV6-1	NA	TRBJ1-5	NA	CASSQPPGPSNQPQHF	TGTGCCAGCAGTCAACCCCCGGGCCCCAGCAATCAGCCCCAGCATTTT
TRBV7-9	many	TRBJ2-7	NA	CASSPRSAGGLREQYF	TGTGCCAGCAGCCCGCGATCGGCAGGGGGGTTGCGCGAGCAGTACTTC
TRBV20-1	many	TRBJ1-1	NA	CSARDERMNTEAFF	TGCAGTGCTAGAGATGAAAGGATGAACACTGAAGCTTTCTTT
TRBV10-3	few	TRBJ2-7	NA	CAIGPGETYEQYF	TGTGCCATCGGGCCGGGAGAAACCTACGAGCAGTACTTC
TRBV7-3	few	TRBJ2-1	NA	CASSLGGPPYNEQFF	TGTGCCAGCAGCTTGGGCGGCCCCCCCTACAATGAGCAGTTCTTC
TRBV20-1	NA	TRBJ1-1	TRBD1	CSARARGYGVTEAFF	TGCAGTGCTAGAGCCAGGGGGTATGGTGTAACTGAAGCTTTCTTT
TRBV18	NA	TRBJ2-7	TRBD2	CASSPTGLAGVGEQYF	TGTGCCAGCTCACCAACCGGACTAGCGGGAGTTGGCGAGCAGTACTTC
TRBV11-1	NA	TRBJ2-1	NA	CASSLGGGVNLIYNEQFF	TGTGCCAGCAGCTTAGGTGGCGGGGTAAACCTAATCTACAATGAGCAGTTCTTC
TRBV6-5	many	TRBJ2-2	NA	CASSYSGTGELFF	TGTGCCAGCAGTTACTCGGGCACCGGGGAGCTGTTTTTT
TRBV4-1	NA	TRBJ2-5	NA	CASRTGVGTQETQYF	TGCGCCAGCCGCACGGGTGTCGGGACCCAAGAGACCCAGTACTTC
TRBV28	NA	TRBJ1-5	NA	CASSLLIYRADQPQHF	TGTGCCAGCAGTTTATTAATTTACAGGGCAGATCAGCCCCAGCATTTT
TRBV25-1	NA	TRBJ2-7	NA	CASSESPGGGKDEQYF	TGTGCCAGCAGTGAATCCCCAGGAGGGGGTAAAGACGAGCAGTACTTC
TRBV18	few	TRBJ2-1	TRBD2	CASSPLAGSTYNEQFF	TGTGCCAGCTCACCACTAGCGGGATCGACCTACAATGAGCAGTTCTTC
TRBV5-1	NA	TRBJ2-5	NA	CASSTGQGETQYF	TGCGCCAGCAGCACCGGGCAAGGAGAGACCCAGTACTTC
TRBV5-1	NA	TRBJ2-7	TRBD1	CASSLSTGALEQYF	TGCGCCAGCAGCCTTTCAACAGGGGCCCTCGAGCAGTACTTC
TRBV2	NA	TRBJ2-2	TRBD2	CASRRKAGGTNTGELFF	TGTGCCAGCAGGAGAAAAGCGGGAGGTACGAACACCGGGGAGCTGTTTTTT
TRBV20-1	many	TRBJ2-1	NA	CSARDSGMGEQFF	TGCAGTGCTAGAGATTCAGGGATGGGGGAGCAGTTCTTC
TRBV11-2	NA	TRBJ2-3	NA	CASSPRPWASTDTQYF	TGTGCCAGCAGCCCCCGTCCTTGGGCTAGCACAGATACGCAGTATTTT
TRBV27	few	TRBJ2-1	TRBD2	CASSLELAGYNEQFF	TGTGCCAGCAGTTTAGAACTAGCGGGGTACAATGAGCAGTTCTTC
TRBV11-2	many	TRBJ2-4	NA	CASSLIADKNIQYF	TGTGCCAGCAGCTTAATAGCGGATAAAAACATTCAGTACTTC
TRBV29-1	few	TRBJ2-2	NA	CSVGKNTGELFF	TGCAGCGTTGGCAAGAACACCGGGGAGCTGTTTTTT
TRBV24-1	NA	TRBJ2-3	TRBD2	CATNSGSSSTDTQYF	TGTGCCACCAATAGCGGGAGCTCTTCCACAGATACGCAGTATTTT
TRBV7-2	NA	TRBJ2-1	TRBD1	CASSLGPRGWGEQFF	TGTGCCAGCAGCTTAGGTCCCAGGGGGTGGGGTGAGCAGTTCTTC
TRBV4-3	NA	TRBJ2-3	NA	CASSQDPRLDTQYF	TGCGCCAGCAGCCAAGATCCTCGCCTAGATACGCAGTATTTT
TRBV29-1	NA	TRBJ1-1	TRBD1	CSVSRTGDGEAFF	TGCAGCGTAAGTCGGACAGGGGATGGGGAAGCTTTCTTT
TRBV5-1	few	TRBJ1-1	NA	CASTGKMNTEAFF	TGCGCCAGCACGGGGAAGATGAACACTGAAGCTTTCTTT
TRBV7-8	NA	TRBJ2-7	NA	CASSLGYGPSYEQYF	TGTGCCAGCAGCTTAGGATATGGCCCCTCCTACGAGCAGTACTTC
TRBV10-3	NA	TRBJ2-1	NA	CAISPGLPVNEQFF	TGTGCCATCAGCCCGGGACTCCCGGTTAATGAGCAGTTCTTC
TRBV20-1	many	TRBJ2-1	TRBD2	CSAPSWTGGLYNEQFF	TGCAGTGCACCCTCGTGGACGGGAGGACTCTACAATGAGCAGTTCTTC
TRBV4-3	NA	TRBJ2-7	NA	CASSQDWSRLLGYEQYF	TGCGCCAGCAGCCAAGATTGGTCCAGACTCTTAGGCTACGAGCAGTACTTC
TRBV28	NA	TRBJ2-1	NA	CASSHTTIRSNNEQFF	TGTGCCAGCAGTCACACCACAATCCGATCAAACAATGAGCAGTTCTTC
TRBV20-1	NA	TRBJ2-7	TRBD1	CSAYNPGQSYEQYF	TGCAGTGCTTACAACCCGGGACAGAGCTACGAGCAGTACTTC
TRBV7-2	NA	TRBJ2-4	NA	CASRSDLAKNIQYF	TGTGCCAGCAGGAGTGATCTAGCCAAAAACATTCAGTACTTC
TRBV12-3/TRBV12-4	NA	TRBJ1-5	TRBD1	CASSRGQGLGNQPQHF	TGTGCCAGCAGTCGTGGACAGGGGCTGGGCAATCAGCCCCAGCATTTT
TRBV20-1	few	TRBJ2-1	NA	CSARAILQVYNEQFF	TGCAGTGCTAGAGCAATCCTACAAGTTTACAATGAGCAGTTCTTC
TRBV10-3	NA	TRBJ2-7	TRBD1	CAITGTGKNEQYF	TGTGCCATTACCGGGACAGGGAAAAACGAGCAGTACTTC
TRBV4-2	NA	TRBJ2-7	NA	CASSHESPTGIEQYF	TGTGCCAGCAGCCACGAAAGCCCCACAGGGATCGAGCAGTACTTC
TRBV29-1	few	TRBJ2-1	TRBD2	CSVVPSGKNEQFF	TGCAGCGTTGTCCCTAGCGGGAAGAATGAGCAGTTCTTC
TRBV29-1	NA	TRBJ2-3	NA	CSVFWAGTDTQYF	TGCAGCGTCTTCTGGGCGGGCACAGATACGCAGTATTTT
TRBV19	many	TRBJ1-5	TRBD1	CASSTFRTGSNQPQHF	TGTGCCAGTAGTACTTTCAGGACAGGGAGCAATCAGCCCCAGCATTTT
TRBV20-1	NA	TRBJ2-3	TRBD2	CSARVFGTSGRPADTQYF	TGCAGTGCTAGAGTCTTCGGGACTAGCGGCCGACCGGCAGATACGCAGTATTTT
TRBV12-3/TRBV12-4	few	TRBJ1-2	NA	CASSDLMRGDNYGYTF	TGTGCCAGCAGTGACCTTATGCGGGGGGATAACTATGGCTACACCTTC
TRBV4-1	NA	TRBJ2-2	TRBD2	CASSQPTPLAGDGTGELFF	TGCGCCAGCAGCCAACCAACCCCACTAGCGGGAGATGGAACCGGGGAGCTGTTTTTT
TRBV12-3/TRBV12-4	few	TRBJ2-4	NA	CASSSMWDNTKNIQYF	TGTGCCAGCAGTTCAATGTGGGACAATACCAAAAACATTCAGTACTTC